This T cell receptor beta chain was retrieved from a study of blood T cell repertoires in COVID-19 (dated by TCRdb to 2018 to 2020). Regarding the research as a whole: The collaborator samples originated in the United States, Italy and Spain and spanned the acute and convalescent phases of COVID-19. Samples came from the ongoing ImmuneRACE study (first 160 participants) plus 1,254 subjects from 6 global collaborators. Subjects who had been exposed to COVID-19, were actively infected with it, or had recovered from it provided the deeply sampled blood TCRbeta repertoires that made up the dataset. Sample metadata almost always included a de-identified subject ID, COVID-19 status, age in years and sex. Where HLA class I and class II types were available, the types were taken from metadata supplied by the sample provider, not from assay-based typing. The material from the prospective study consisted of cDNA or gDNA derived from T cells, B-cell-depleted T cells, or PBMCs. The repertoires were made available in a free public database intended to serve as a resource for research on the immune response to SARS-CoV-2.

Findings and caveats that apply to the study as a whole: How much clinical and demographic metadata was included differed by source and by participant, and the metadata was provided uncurated.

TCRbeta CDR3 regions were amplified from genomic DNA using the immunoSEQ Assay, a bias-controlled multiplex PCR. The paper's data handling went like this. Nucleated cell counts per sample were estimated from amplification of reference gene primers within the assay. To quantify the absolute abundance of each unique TCRbeta CDR3 rearrangement, sequence reads were collapsed and filtered. For each sample, productive Simpson clonality was calculated as the square root of Simpson's diversity index over productive rearrangements. In TCRdb, the immuneACCESS table is reduced to in-frame sequences with V and J assigned. These tables do not hold every clone; where another copy was compared, an unresolved V gene accounts for under half, and the others remain unexplained. That table supplies the V and J calls and clone size; D and trimming were determined from the DNA. For this sample there are under 300,000 clones; nearly 90% appear just once. Roughly 2.2% of the sample is in the top ten clones.

With respect to this clone: What antigen it recognizes has not been identified. Base qualities were left out, and no much larger clone turns up one base away.

One collaborating source in Seattle enrolled patients while the patients were actively infected and followed the patients over time throughout the course of disease. Collaborating institutions collected whole blood in K2EDTA tubes following their own protocols. For TCRbeta analysis, collaborators shipped samples as frozen whole blood, isolated PBMCs, or DNA extracted from either of those sample types. Sequencing input: peripheral blood. The clonotype originates from a woman aged 55-69 years with COVID-19, enrolled during active disease.

The nucleotide sequence is given as TGCAGTGCTAGTTCGGAGTACGAGCAGTACTTC. It translates as CSASSEYEQYF. This chain is built from TRBV20-1 and TRBJ2-7; no D gene call is confident. According to the germline V gene (reference sequence), CDR1 reads DFQATT and CDR2 reads SNEGSKA. Measured from the cysteine to the phenylalanine, the CDR3 is 11 residues long. Here the CDR3 DNA is all that survives: 33 bases in frame from base 1. V and J are truncated by 3 bases and 4 bases respectively, leaving an intervening sequence of 7 bases.